This entry lists 28 T cell receptor beta chains sequenced from one sample in a study of blood T cell repertoires in COVID-19. Profiled with immunoSEQ multiplex PCR; TCRdb holds only in-frame clones, not every one. The data show roughly 190,000 clones, with about 90% seen just once and roughly 11% held by the top ten. The sample was peripheral blood. The receptors here all came from a woman in her sixties with COVID-19, enrolled during active disease.

The CDR3 region is CAIRETGVSGELFF. As DNA, the CDR3 is TGTGCCATCAGGGAGACAGGGGTCAGCGGGGAGCTGTTTTTT. This chain links TRBV10-3 with TRBJ2-2; TRBD1 matches 8 bases. The V gene end was trimmed by 6 bases and the J gene end by 7 bases; junction bases not matched to a gene: 7. Germline V gene lookup returns CDR1 ENHRY and CDR2 SYGVKD. This CDR3 has 14 amino acids.

The chain recombines TRBV19 with TRBJ2-3, with 9 bases fitting TRBD2. This CDR3 has 16 amino acids. CDR1 is LNHDA, CDR2 SQIVND, per germline (reference sequence). V was clipped by 3 bases and J by 5 bases; unmatched bases: 9. CDR3 sequence reads: CASSIGASGMQDTQYF. The DNA of the CDR3 is TGTGCCAGTAGTATTGGCGCTAGCGGGATGCAAGATACGCAGTATTTT.

In the case of this clone: Germline is not matched at one junction end, which may reflect a read error. CDR3 residues: CASRLRADGIFVF. The CDR3 nucleotides read TGTGCCAGCAGGCTAAGGGCTGACGGGATCTTTGTCTTC. The J gene is TRBJ2-4, the V gene TRBV6-5; maybe TRBD2 (5 bases). The CDR3 is 13 residues long. Germline V gives CDR1 MNHEY, CDR2 SVGAGI.

The V gene is TRBV11-3, the J gene TRBJ2-7; D is undetermined. Germline CDR1 is SGHNT and CDR2 is YENEEA. V lost 2 bases and J 1 base, leaving 15 bases between the germline ends. The CDR3 consists of 16 residues. The DNA for the CDR3 is TGTGCCAGCAGCTTATCCACGAAGCTGCTATCCTACGAGCAGTACTTC. Translation: CASSLSTKLLSYEQYF.

Turning to this clone: The junction departs from germline at one end; a sequencing error may be responsible. The V call is TRBV27, the J call TRBJ1-4, with D unresolved. Germline CDR1 MNHEY, CDR2 SMNVEV (reference sequence). The CDR3 runs to 14 residues. The CDR3 DNA reads as TGTGCCAGCAGTTTTCGAGTCTCTAAGGAAAAACTGTTTTTT. Translation gives CASSFRVSKEKLFF.

Notes on this clone: Other DNA sequences within the sample encode an identical CDR3. The chain has TRBV5-1 and TRBJ1-1; no firm D call. The V end was cut by 1 base, the J end by 2 bases, with 9 bases between. The CDR3 is 14 amino acids. In germline, CDR1 is SGHRS, CDR2 YFSETQ. The CDR3 sequence: CASSLRQVNTEAFF. In DNA form, the CDR3 reads TGCGCCAGCAGCTTGAGGCAGGTAAACACTGAAGCTTTCTTT.

This chain connects TRBV19 to TRBJ1-2; 8 nucleotides line up with TRBD1. The J segment lost 4 bases and the V segment lost 6 bases, leaving 16 bases of the junction unmatched. Per the germline V gene, CDR1 is LNHDA and CDR2 is SQIVND (reference sequence). The CDR3 spans 17 residues. CDR3 DNA sequence: TGTGCCAGTAGGCTGTCCCTGGCCAGGGGGCCAGGCTATGGCTACACCTTC. This encodes CASRLSLARGPGYGYTF.

J is TRBJ1-2 and V is TRBV11-3, with 7 nucleotides matching TRBD1. The CDR3 length is 12 residues. Germline lookup yields CDR1 SGHNT and CDR2 YENEEA. V lost 6 bases to trimming and J lost 8 bases; unmatched junction nucleotides: 6. The CDR3: CASSTRGQGYTF. CDR3 DNA sequence: TGTGCCAGCAGTACGAGGGGGCAAGGCTACACCTTC.

The chain carries TRBV4-3 and TRBJ2-1; perhaps TRBD2 as D (6 bases). From germline, CDR1 is LGHNA and CDR2 YSLEER. The CDR3 totals 15 residues. Trimming left V 1 base short and J 0 bases short, with 7 bases between. This chain's CDR3 is CASSQGGVSYNEQFF. The CDR3 DNA follows: TGCGCCAGCAGCCAAGGGGGGGTCTCCTACAATGAGCAGTTCTTC.

The V call is TRBV10-3, the J call TRBJ2-1; 12 bases align to TRBD2. This CDR3 is 16 amino acids long. Unmatched junction bases numbered 3, after V lost 6 bases and J lost 0 bases. Germline V gives CDR1 ENHRY, CDR2 SYGVKD. In DNA, the CDR3 is TGTGCCATCAGCCAGACTAGCGGGAGCTCCTACAATGAGCAGTTCTTC. Encoded protein: CAISQTSGSSYNEQFF.

The chain links TRBV3-1 (or the pseudogene TRBV3-2) to TRBJ2-2, with D perhaps matching TRBD2 (6 bases). The CDR3 is made up of 16 amino acids. Looked up from germline, CDR1 is LGHDT and CDR2 is YNNKEL (reference sequence). Between the trimmed V and J ends, which lost 2 bases and 3 bases, there was a span of 13 bases. CDR3 in amino acids: CASSQWTMGDTGELFF. In nucleotides, the CDR3 is TGTGCCAGCAGCCAATGGACTATGGGGGACACCGGGGAGCTGTTTTTT.

This chain connects TRBV9 to TRBJ2-1; TRBD2 matches 9 bases. The CDR3 has 15 residues. Germline V gene lookup returns CDR1 SGDLS and CDR2 YYNGEE. J was trimmed by 4 bases and V by 5 bases; bases with no gene match: 7. CDR3 nucleotide sequence: TGTGCCAGCAGTTATAGCGGGAGCCGTTACAATGAGCAGTTCTTC. Translating gives CASSYSGSRYNEQFF.

The V gene is TRBV6-2 or TRBV6-3, the J gene TRBJ1-1; weak D call: TRBD1 (6 bases). Germline CDR1 MNHEY, CDR2 SVGEGT. The CDR3 covers 15 residues. V shed 6 bases and J shed 0 bases, with 14 bases lying between them. The CDR3 DNA reads as TGTGCCAGCAGCCGGGCAAAGGGGGTGAACACTGAAGCTTTCTTT. This gives the protein CASSRAKGVNTEAFF.

As DNA, the CDR3 is TGTGCCAGCAGTCCAGGGACACCCAATCAGCCCCAGCATTTT. It is translated as CASSPGTPNQPQHF. The gene calls are TRBV27 and TRBJ1-5; possible D gene TRBD1, 6 bases. V lost 5 bases, J lost 3 bases, and 11 bases lay in between. CDR3 length: 14 residues. CDR1 and CDR2 from the germline V gene are MNHEY and SMNVEV (reference sequence).

The chain is built from TRBV5-6 and TRBJ2-3, with D perhaps TRBD2 (6 bases). The germline V gene encodes CDR1 SGHDT and CDR2 YYEEEE. The CDR3 has 16 amino acids. Trimming took off 4 bases at V and 1 base at J, with 16 bases between the two ends. Here the CDR3 DNA reads TGTGCCAGCAGCCTGCGGGAACGCGGACGCACAGATACGCAGTATTTT. Translated: CASSLRERGRTDTQYF.

The chain recombines TRBV14 with TRBJ2-7; D ambiguous. This CDR3 is built from 16 residues. Germline V gene lookup returns CDR1 SGHDN and CDR2 FVKESK. Trimming removed 4 bases from V and 6 bases from J, with 22 bases in between. CDR3 coding DNA: TGTGCCAGCAGCCTAACCACCCTCAGAGCGCGATCCGAGCAGTACTTC. It codes for CASSLTTLRARSEQYF.

This clone was recorded once. The V call is TRBV28, the J call TRBJ2-7, with 8 bases lining up with TRBD1. J lost 3 bases, V lost 5 bases, and 6 bases had no gene match. The CDR3 is made up of 14 amino acids. Germline-derived CDR1 and CDR2 are MDHEN and SYDVKM. CDR3 sequence: CASSATGEIYEQYF. For the CDR3, the DNA is TGTGCCAGCAGTGCGACAGGGGAGATCTACGAGCAGTACTTC.

This clone is a singleton in its sample. This chain links TRBV12-3 or TRBV12-4 with TRBJ1-2; the match to TRBD1 covers 8 bases. V gave up 7 bases and J gave up 6 bases; unmatched junction bases: 4. The CDR3 has 12 residues. This CDR3 reads CASTPGGDGYTF. The CDR3 DNA is TGTGCCAGCACCCCAGGGGGCGATGGCTACACCTTC.

The chain recombines TRBV3-1 (or the pseudogene TRBV3-2) with TRBJ2-7; TRBD1 is a possible D gene (6 bases). The germline CDR1 and CDR2 sequences are LGHDT and YNNKEL (reference sequence). The CDR3 runs to 14 residues. Trimming shortened V by 1 base and J by 7 bases, and 14 bases separated the two germline ends. The CDR3 is CASSQGHRVGEQYF. In DNA form, the CDR3 reads TGTGCCAGCAGCCAAGGTCACAGGGTGGGGGAGCAGTACTTC.

The rearrangement links TRBV28 to TRBJ1-1; 9 nucleotides match TRBD1. The length of the CDR3 is 15 residues. V lost 4 bases and J lost 5; bases outside the gene matches: 8. Germline V gene data show CDR1 as MDHEN and CDR2 as SYDVKM. CDR3 in DNA: TGTGCCAGCAGTTCACTAACGGGGACAGGGACTGAAGCTTTCTTT. Translating it yields CASSSLTGTGTEAFF. Variable domain in full (rest from reference TRBV28 and TRBJ1-1): DVKVTQSSRYLVKRTGEKVFLECVQDMDHENMFWYRQDPGLGLRLIYFSYDVKMKEKGDIPEGYSVSREKKERFSLILESASTNQTSMYLCASSSLTGTGTEAFFGQGTRLTVV.

In DNA form, the CDR3 reads TGTGCCAGCAGCCAAAGACTAGCGGGAGGAACAGATACGCAGTATTTT. Protein sequence: CASSQRLAGGTDTQYF. J is TRBJ2-3 and V is TRBV3-1 (or the pseudogene TRBV3-2), with 13 bases matching TRBD2. V dropped 2 bases and J dropped 3; count of bases not matched to a gene: 2. The CDR3 totals 16 residues. Per germline, CDR1 LGHDT and CDR2 YNNKEL (reference sequence).

Comment on this clone: Relative to the germline gene, one junction end is altered; a read error may explain this. The gene calls are TRBV7-7 and TRBJ1-1; maybe TRBD1 (6 bases). The CDR3 covers 16 residues. Germline CDR1 and CDR2: SSHAT and FNYEAQ (reference sequence). CDR3 DNA: TGTGCTAGCAGCAAGATCCCCAGGGGCTCGAACACTGAAGCTTTCTTT. Its protein product is CASSKIPRGSNTEAFF.

This clone came up a few times. This chain uses TRBV4-1 with TRBJ2-7; TRBD2 matches at 12 bases. With V trimmed by 1 base and J by 4 bases, 5 bases remained unmatched. The V gene's germline CDR1 is MGHRA and CDR2 YSYEKL. The CDR3 consists of 16 residues. The CDR3 nucleotides are TGCGCCAGCAGCCAAGCGACTAGCGGGAGAGGGTACGAGCAGTACTTC. Translation: CASSQATSGRGYEQYF.

The V gene is TRBV21-1, the J gene TRBJ1-4; the D segment call TRBD1 is taken from the table without a DNA check. TRBV21-1 is assigned pseudogene status. The CDR3 consists of 16 residues. CDR3 in amino acids: CASSLGPGTGSEKLFF. The CDR3 DNA is TGTGCCAGCAGCTTAGGCCCCGGGACAGGGTCTGAAAAACTGTTTTTT.

The DNA of the CDR3 is TGTGCCACCTCCGGGACTTCAATTAATGAAAAACTGTTTTTT. It is translated as CATSGTSINEKLFF. V is TRBV10-3 and J is TRBJ1-4, with D tentatively TRBD1 (5 bases). This CDR3 comprises 14 residues. Trimming removed 10 bases from V and 4 bases from J, with 16 bases in between. Germline loops: CDR1 ENHRY, CDR2 SYGVKD.

J is TRBJ2-7 and V is TRBV13; D gene uncertain. Germline V gene data show CDR1 as PRHDT and CDR2 as FYEKMQ (reference sequence). CDR3 length: 13 amino acids. Trimming stripped 0 bases from V and 2 bases from J, with 5 bases between. CDR3 sequence: CASSLGVAYEQYF. The DNA of the CDR3 is TGTGCCAGCAGCTTAGGAGTAGCCTACGAGCAGTACTTC.

V and J are TRBV7-2 and TRBJ2-1; D is undetermined. Trimming pared 1 base from V and 12 bases from J, leaving 13 bases between. CDR3 length equals 13 residues. From germline, CDR1 is SGHTA and CDR2 FQGNSA. The CDR3 is CASSLDAYLGQFF. The CDR3 nucleotides read TGTGCCAGCAGCTTAGATGCTTACCTAGGGCAGTTCTTC.

The sample holds a few counts of this clone. V gene TRBV24-1 combines with J gene TRBJ2-1; D may be TRBD2 (5 bases). The V and J ends lost 0 bases and 0 bases respectively, with 11 bases between them. This CDR3 region has 17 residues. Germline loops: CDR1 KGHDR, CDR2 SFDVKD. The CDR3 DNA sequence: TGTGCCACCAGTGATTTGCCCGGGATTACCTCCTACAATGAGCAGTTCTTC. This encodes CATSDLPGITSYNEQFF.